The present TCR beta chain was sequenced within a study of cytomegalovirus exposure and HLA in healthy donors. There were likely unrecorded immune exposures, though donors were nominally healthy when sampled. The CDR3 loop spans 13 amino acids. CDR1 SGHVS and CDR2 FQNEAQ come from the germline V gene. V was pared by 4 bases and J by 1 base, with 7 bases between. The PCR was carried out with 60 Vbeta primers and 13 Jbeta primers. Some clones are missing from TCRdb's copy, which holds only in-frame ones; the method was immunoSEQ multiplex PCR. The sample records about 230,000 clones, about three quarters being singletons.

This clonotype was sampled from a boy younger than 18 in good health and CMV-seronegative. The chain links TRBV7-8 to TRBJ2-5; D unresolved. The sample consisted of PBMCs. The CDR3 region is CASSSTFQETQYF. CDR3 nucleotides: TGTGCCAGCAGCTCTACTTTCCAAGAGACCCAGTACTTC.